A selection of T cell receptor beta chains follows, all from one sample in a study of shared clonotypes between healthy human individuals. Measured with immunoSEQ multiplex PCR; TCRdb has only the in-frame clones, and not every one. The data hold roughly 2.4 million clones, with 90% to 96% observed a single time. The sequencing input was naive CD4+ T cells sorted from blood. Receptors originate from a man aged 18 to 30 in good health. CDR3s include the opening cysteine and the closing phenylalanine or tryptophan. The order of the fields is D gene, V gene, J gene, clone size, CDR3 protein, CDR3 DNA. The D gene is left open where the match is weak. A row's size may be missing; if present it is once, few, many or a size class.

-	TRBV6-6	TRBJ1-6	-	CAGGRQTYSPLHF	TGTGCCGGGGGAAGACAGACCTATTCACCCCTCCACTTT
-	TRBV7-2	TRBJ1-2	-	CASSSRGVGGYTF	TGTGCCAGCAGCTCCCGCGGGGTAGGTGGCTACACCTTC
TRBD1	TRBV28	TRBJ2-2	-	CASSRGQGTIPNTGELFF	TGTGCCAGCAGCCGGGGACAGGGGACGATCCCGAACACCGGGGAGCTGTTTTTT
TRBD2	TRBV18	TRBJ2-1	-	CASSPSLLAGYNEQFF	TGTGCCAGCTCACCAAGTTTGCTAGCGGGGTACAATGAGCAGTTCTTC
TRBD2	TRBV11-2	TRBJ2-7	-	CASSPGTSGIYEQYF	TGTGCCAGCAGCCCCGGGACTAGCGGGATCTACGAGCAGTACTTC
TRBD1	TRBV4-1	TRBJ2-2	-	CASSPRTGENTGELFF	TGCGCCAGCAGCCCCAGGACAGGAGAGAACACCGGGGAGCTGTTTTTT
-	TRBV5-5	TRBJ2-7	-	CASSALGSYEQYF	TGTGCCAGCAGCGCCTTGGGTTCCTACGAGCAGTACTTC
-	TRBV27	TRBJ2-7	-	CASSYLANHEQYF	TGTGCCAGCAGTTATCTAGCTAATCACGAGCAGTACTTC
TRBD2	TRBV11-2	TRBJ2-1	-	CASSSLSPRTSGSYNEQFF	TGTGCCAGCAGCTCCTTATCCCCCCGGACTAGCGGCTCCTACAATGAGCAGTTCTTC
-	TRBV19	TRBJ2-2	-	CASRKMGRNTGELFF	TGTGCCAGTAGAAAGATGGGCCGAAACACCGGGGAGCTGTTTTTT
-	TRBV6-1	TRBJ1-4	once	CASSEAGLWLLFF	TGTGCCAGCAGTGAAGCCGGGTTGTGGTTACTGTTTTTT
TRBD1	TRBV6-5	TRBJ2-7	once	CASSSPGGGYEQYF	TGTGCCAGCAGTTCCCCAGGGGGTGGGTACGAGCAGTACTTC
TRBD1	TRBV5-1	TRBJ2-7	once	CASSPERQGAGEQYF	TGCGCCAGCAGCCCCGAAAGACAGGGGGCGGGCGAGCAGTACTTC
-	TRBV5-8	TRBJ2-7	-	CASSSLGLTGEQYF	TGTGCCAGCAGTTCGTTAGGGTTAACGGGGGAGCAGTACTTC
TRBD2	TRBV6-5	TRBJ2-7	-	CASRGLGEDEQYF	TGTGCCAGCAGAGGACTAGGGGAGGACGAGCAGTACTTC
-	TRBV18	TRBJ2-3	-	CASSPNRVDTQYF	TGTGCCAGCTCACCTAACAGGGTAGATACGCAGTATTTT
-	TRBV6-1	TRBJ1-2	once	CASHEGGPAYGYTF	TGTGCCAGTCATGAAGGCGGCCCTGCCTATGGCTACACCTTC
-	TRBV11-3	TRBJ2-1	few	CASSLDNEQFF	TGTGCCAGCAGCTTGGACAATGAGCAGTTCTTC
-	TRBV28	TRBJ2-3	-	CASSLGGATDTQYF	TGTGCCAGCAGTTTAGGGGGGGCCACAGATACGCAGTATTTT
-	TRBV5-6	TRBJ1-6	-	CASSLGWSSYNSPLHF	TGTGCCAGCAGCTTGGGTTGGAGCTCCTATAATTCACCCCTCCACTTT
-	TRBV28	TRBJ2-5	-	CASSLSPLGDQYF	TGTGCCAGCAGTTTAAGTCCCCTCGGGGACCAGTACTTC
TRBD2	TRBV12-5	TRBJ2-5	-	CASGLVVRTGGETQYF	TGTGCTAGTGGTTTGGTAGTGAGGACCGGGGGGGAGACCCAGTACTTC
-	TRBV5-1	TRBJ2-7	-	CASSSEGFSYEQYF	TGCGCCAGCAGCAGCGAGGGCTTCTCCTACGAGCAGTACTTC
-	TRBV10-3	TRBJ2-1	-	CAISKAYNEQFF	TGTGCCATCAGTAAGGCCTACAATGAGCAGTTCTTC
TRBD1	TRBV5-1	TRBJ2-3	-	CASSERTGVQDTQYF	TGCGCCAGCAGTGAACGGACAGGGGTTCAAGATACGCAGTATTTT
-	TRBV2	TRBJ2-7	once	CASSDWTLSSYEQYF	TGTGCCAGCAGTGACTGGACCCTCAGCTCCTACGAGCAGTACTTC
-	TRBV6-5	TRBJ1-2	-	CASSREGGHGYTF	TGTGCCAGCAGTCGGGAGGGGGGGCATGGCTACACCTTC
TRBD2	TRBV7-9	TRBJ2-3	-	CASSKTGGLRTDTQYF	TGTGCCAGCAGCAAGACGGGAGGTCTACGCACAGATACGCAGTATTTT
-	TRBV28	TRBJ1-5	-	CASSARISSEGNQPQHF	TGTGCCAGCAGTGCAAGGATTTCTTCAGAGGGCAATCAGCCCCAGCATTTT
TRBD2	TRBV27	TRBJ2-6	-	CASSFSRLAGASGANVLTF	TGTGCCAGCAGTTTTTCCCGACTAGCGGGAGCTTCAGGGGCCAACGTCCTGACTTTC
-	TRBV6-1	TRBJ1-2	-	CASSEGFGREVGYTF	TGTGCCAGCAGTGAAGGATTTGGGAGGGAGGTGGGCTACACCTTC
TRBD1	TRBV28	TRBJ1-2	-	CASKGQGAPNYGYTF	TGTGCCAGCAAGGGCCAGGGGGCCCCGAACTATGGCTACACCTTC
-	TRBV7-8	TRBJ1-6	-	CASSLRQGIPLHF	TGTGCCAGCAGCTTAAGGCAGGGAATACCCCTCCACTTT
-	TRBV5-4	TRBJ2-7	-	CASSLRAGPLSYEQYF	TGTGCGAGCAGCTTGAGGGCGGGGCCCCTCTCCTACGAGCAGTACTTC
TRBD2	TRBV19	TRBJ2-1	-	CASSIVAGLVNEQFF	TGTGCCAGTAGTATAGTAGCGGGGTTAGTCAATGAGCAGTTCTTC
TRBD2	TRBV4-1	TRBJ2-4	-	CASSQVNGEGKNIQYF	TGCGCCAGCAGCCAAGTCAACGGGGAGGGCAAAAACATTCAGTACTTC
-	TRBV30	TRBJ2-5	-	CAWSGGTKETQYF	TGTGCCTGGAGTGGTGGCACCAAAGAGACCCAGTACTTC
-	TRBV6-6	TRBJ2-7	-	CASSTYEGYEQYF	TGTGCCAGCAGTACCTACGAGGGTTACGAGCAGTACTTC
-	TRBV28	TRBJ1-1	-	CASRSGTMNTEAFF	TGTGCCAGCAGGTCAGGGACCATGAACACTGAAGCTTTCTTT
-	TRBV9	TRBJ1-1	-	CASSADHNTEAFF	TGTGCCAGCAGCGCGGACCATAACACTGAAGCTTTCTTT
-	TRBV30	TRBJ1-1	-	CAWSVWDKPFAEAFF	TGTGCCTGGAGTGTGTGGGACAAGCCGTTTGCTGAAGCTTTCTTT
TRBD1	TRBV5-6	TRBJ2-5	-	CASSLRGTGGQETQYF	TGTGCCAGCAGCTTGAGGGGGACAGGGGGTCAAGAGACCCAGTACTTC
-	TRBV4-1	TRBJ1-4	-	CASSQETANFQEKLFF	TGCGCCAGCAGCCAAGAAACCGCCAATTTCCAAGAAAAACTGTTTTTT
-	TRBV2	TRBJ1-5	-	CASSDHSNNQPQHF	TGTGCCAGCAGTGATCACAGCAATAATCAGCCCCAGCATTTT
TRBD2	TRBV7-2	TRBJ2-1	-	CASSLELAGGVEQFF	TGTGCCAGCAGCCTAGAGCTAGCGGGAGGTGTTGAGCAGTTCTTC
-	TRBV4-3	TRBJ2-1	once	CASSQDSNAYNEQFF	TGCGCCAGCAGCCAAGACTCGAACGCCTACAATGAGCAGTTCTTC
-	TRBV6-6	TRBJ2-7	-	CASSYLGSRDEQYF	TGTGCCAGCAGTTATCTGGGCAGCCGCGACGAGCAGTACTTC
TRBD1	TRBV2	TRBJ1-5	-	CASRPSGGDQPQHF	TGTGCCAGCCGTCCATCAGGGGGCGATCAGCCCCAGCATTTT
-	TRBV25-1	TRBJ2-7	-	CAISPGVNYEQYF	TGTGCCATCAGTCCCGGGGTTAACTACGAGCAGTACTTC
TRBD1	TRBV6-5	TRBJ2-7	-	CASRKMPGQSYEQYF	TGTGCCAGCAGAAAAATGCCGGGACAGTCCTACGAGCAGTACTTC
-	TRBV2	TRBJ2-2	-	CASSVSGTGELFF	TGTGCCAGCAGTGTGAGCGGCACCGGGGAGCTGTTTTTT
-	TRBV4-3	TRBJ1-1	-	CASSQGSAGESLNTEAFF	TGCGCCAGCAGCCAAGGCTCGGCAGGGGAATCTTTGAACACTGAAGCTTTCTTT
-	TRBV10-3	TRBJ1-4	-	CAISESANEKLFF	TGTGCCATCAGTGAGTCAGCGAATGAAAAACTGTTTTTT
-	TRBV9	TRBJ1-6	-	CASSVQPSGGESPLHF	TGTGCCAGCAGCGTACAGCCAAGCGGGGGCGAATCACCCCTCCACTTT
TRBD1	TRBV5-4	TRBJ2-5	-	CASSWTGETQETQYF	TGTGCCAGCAGCTGGACAGGGGAAACGCAAGAGACCCAGTACTTC
-	TRBV5-1	TRBJ2-3	-	CASSPGAASGDTQYF	TGCGCCAGCAGCCCTGGCGCGGCGAGCGGAGATACGCAGTATTTT
TRBD1	TRBV2	TRBJ1-3	-	CASSDLRGPGNTIYF	TGTGCCAGCAGTGACCTCAGGGGGCCTGGAAACACCATATATTTT
-	TRBV21-1	TRBJ1-6	once	CASSCPQAISPLHF	TGTGCCAGCAGCTGCCCACAGGCGATTTCACCCCTCCACTTT
TRBD1	TRBV5-6	TRBJ2-4	-	CASSIPPGTGSPIQYF	TGTGCCAGCAGCATCCCTCCCGGGACAGGGTCCCCGATTCAGTACTTC
-	TRBV11-2	TRBJ2-4	-	CASSSHDRGTLAKNIQYF	TGTGCCAGCAGCTCGCACGACCGGGGGACCCTAGCCAAAAACATTCAGTACTTC